This TCR beta chain was identified during a study of T cells in Graves' hyperthyroidism and ophthalmopathy. Points from the study as a whole: Among thyroid clonotypes expanded above 0.001, most also appeared in blood.

This clonotype was observed at least ten times. Its antigen is unidentified. What was amplified from RNA transcripts were TCR beta CDR3 regions. HTBI primers were used for first-round RT-PCR of the TCR CDR3. Using its own MiXCR run on the multiplex PCR reads, TCRdb lists one record per CDR3 protein. This table has about 350,000 distinct CDR3 sequences, about a sixth appearing once. The study left out patients who had uncontrolled infection, other autoimmune disease, pregnancy or lactation. It was roughly 10 ml of fresh peripheral blood that supplied the PBMCs. Trimming took 8 bases from V and 7 from J, leaving 20 bases between them. Per the germline V gene, CDR1 is MNHEY and CDR2 is SMNVEV (reference sequence). The CDR3 loop spans 14 amino acids.

Sequenced: blood. This TCR derives from a woman in her forties with Graves' ophthalmopathy. The chain carries TRBV27 and TRBJ1-1, with D tentatively TRBD1 (5 bases). CDR3 sequence: CASREYFDSLEAFF. CDR3 bases: TGTGCCAGCCGCGAGTATTTTGACAGCCTTGAAGCTTTCTTT.